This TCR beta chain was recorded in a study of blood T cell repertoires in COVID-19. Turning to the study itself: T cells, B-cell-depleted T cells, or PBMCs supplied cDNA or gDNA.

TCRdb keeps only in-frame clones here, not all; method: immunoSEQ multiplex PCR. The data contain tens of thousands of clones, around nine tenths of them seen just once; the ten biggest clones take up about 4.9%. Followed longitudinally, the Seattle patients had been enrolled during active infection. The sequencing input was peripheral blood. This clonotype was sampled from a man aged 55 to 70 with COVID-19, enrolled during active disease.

CDR3 amino acids: CASTTQLRYRGRLGEAFF. The CDR3 coding sequence is TGTGCCAGTACCACTCAATTAAGGTACAGGGGACGCTTGGGAGAAGCTTTCTTT. The V call is TRBV19, the J call TRBJ1-1, with 7 bases matching TRBD1. CDR1 is LNHDA and CDR2 is SQIVND in the germline V gene (reference sequence). J gave up 8 bases and V 7 bases, and 25 bases lay outside the gene matches. CDR3 length: 18 residues.